The entry below describes one T cell receptor beta chain. This clonotype occurred a few times. The antigen this receptor binds is unknown. Base qualities were left out, and no much larger clone turns up one base away. This sample was taken from a study of CD8 T cells in ankylosing spondylitis (TCRdb year 2017). At the level of the whole study: To find TCR variants linked to disease, the study profiled T cell receptor beta repertoires in ankylosing spondylitis patients and healthy donors. Peripheral blood samples were taken, and synovial fluid was additionally collected from ankylosing spondylitis patients. In total, the full study cohort was made up of 100 to 140 healthy donors and some 26 ankylosing spondylitis patients. The full study reports these points: The disease-linked clones had a CD8+ phenotype and were found at relatively low frequencies in peripheral blood. Some TCR beta motif variants had previously been reported in synovial fluid and blood of reactive arthritis patients, which suggested common disease-initiation mechanisms. A TCR beta motif made up of several highly homologous amino acid variants appeared to be characteristic of blood from ankylosing spondylitis patients. The disease-linked clones were reported as significantly enriched in matched synovial fluid samples from ankylosing spondylitis patients.

Sequenced on an Illumina HiSeq 2500. TCR beta libraries were prepared by quantitative 5'-RACE with molecular barcodes. The original pipeline was this. A new computational method, built on a probabilistic model of VDJ rearrangement, was used to identify disease-linked TCR variants. The public reads were quality trimmed at Q25 with fastp and then assembled into clones with MiXCR by TCRdb, keeping productive beta chains. Rows are unified per CDR3 protein, each entry keeping the most common DNA and genes. None of the V and J calls come from the authors' own analysis; TCRdb made them. The sample profile shows 300,000 to 350,000 distinct CDR3 sequences; more than 9% of them were found once. Around 10% of the sample belongs to the ten largest clones. The CDR3 holds 13 amino acids from the cysteine to the phenylalanine. Only the CDR3 portion is preserved as DNA: 39 bases, with reading frame beginning at the first base. At the junction V is shortened by 7 bases and J by 4 bases, with 13 bases in between.

The source material was blood, either unsorted or a sorted T cell fraction (not recorded which). The chain links TRBV12-3 or TRBV12-4 with TRBJ1-2, with no D gene named confidently. The TCR comes from a female donor with ankylosing spondylitis or in good health (not recorded which). CDR3 region: CASTPSPSYGYTF. The DNA sequence is as follows: TGTGCCAGCACCCCAAGCCCGAGCTATGGCTACACCTTC.